The clone carrying this T cell receptor beta chain was picked up one time. Its antigen is not known. Random hexamers were used to reverse transcribe the RNA input (0.5 to 1 ug). TCR beta CDR3 was amplified by immunoSEQ covering 54 Vbeta and 13 Jbeta. TCRdb called the immunoSEQ multiplex PCR reads again in MiXCR, with one record for every CDR3 protein. In the table there are over 95,000 distinct CDR3 sequences, 85% to 95% of which are singletons. This specimen comes from a study of CD8 T cells in Susac syndrome. General study findings and limits: A relatively small number of individuals underwent TCR sequencing and HLA analysis.

TEMRA cells were enriched by FACS, and CD4+ and CD8+ T cells were negatively isolated. The CDR3 is made up of 15 amino acids. The germline V gene has CDR1 SGHRS and CDR2 YFSETQ. Trimming cost V 3 bases and J 7 bases; bases outside gene matches: 5. The sequencing input was CD8+ T cells from PBMCs. This clonotype was obtained from a human donor in good health. V gene TRBV5-1 combines with J gene TRBJ2-2; 11 bases line up with TRBD1. The CDR3 sequence: CASSSGQGAGGELFF. The CDR3 bases are TGCGCCAGCAGCTCCGGACAGGGGGCCGGCGGGGAGCTGTTTTTT.